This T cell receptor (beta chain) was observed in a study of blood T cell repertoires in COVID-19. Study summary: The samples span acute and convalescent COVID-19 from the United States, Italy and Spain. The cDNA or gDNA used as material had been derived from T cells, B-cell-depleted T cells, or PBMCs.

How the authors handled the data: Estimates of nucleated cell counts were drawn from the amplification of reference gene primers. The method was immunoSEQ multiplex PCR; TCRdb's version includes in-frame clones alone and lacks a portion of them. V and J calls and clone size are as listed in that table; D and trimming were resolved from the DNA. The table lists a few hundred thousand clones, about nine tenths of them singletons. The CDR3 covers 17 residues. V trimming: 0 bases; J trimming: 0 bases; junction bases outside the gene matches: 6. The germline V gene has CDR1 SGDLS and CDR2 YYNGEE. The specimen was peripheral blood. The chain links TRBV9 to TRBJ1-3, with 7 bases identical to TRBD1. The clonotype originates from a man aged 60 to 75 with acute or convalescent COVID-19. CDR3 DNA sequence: TGTGCCAGCAGCGTAGAAGGACAGGCTTTCTCTGGAAACACCATATATTTT. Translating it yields CASSVEGQAFSGNTIYF.